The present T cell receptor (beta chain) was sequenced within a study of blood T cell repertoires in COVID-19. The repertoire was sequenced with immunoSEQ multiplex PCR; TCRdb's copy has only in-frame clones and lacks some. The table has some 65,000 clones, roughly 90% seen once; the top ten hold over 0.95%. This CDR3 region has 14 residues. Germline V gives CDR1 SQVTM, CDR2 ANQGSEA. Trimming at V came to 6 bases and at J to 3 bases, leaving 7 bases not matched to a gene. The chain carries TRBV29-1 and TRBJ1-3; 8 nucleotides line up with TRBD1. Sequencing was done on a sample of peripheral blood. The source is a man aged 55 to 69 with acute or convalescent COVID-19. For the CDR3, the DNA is TGCAGCGTCGAACGAGGGACAGGTGGAAACACCATATATTTT. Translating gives CSVERGTGGNTIYF.